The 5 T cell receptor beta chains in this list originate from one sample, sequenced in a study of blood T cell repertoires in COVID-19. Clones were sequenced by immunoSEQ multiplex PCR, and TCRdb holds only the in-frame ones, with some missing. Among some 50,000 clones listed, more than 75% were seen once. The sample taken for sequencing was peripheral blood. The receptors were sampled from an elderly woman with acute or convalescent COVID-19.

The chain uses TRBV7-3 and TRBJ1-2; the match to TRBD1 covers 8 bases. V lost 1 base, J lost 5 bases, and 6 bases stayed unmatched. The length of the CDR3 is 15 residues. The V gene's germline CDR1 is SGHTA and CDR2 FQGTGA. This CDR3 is CASSLSPTGVYGYTF. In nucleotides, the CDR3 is TGTGCCAGCAGCTTAAGTCCGACAGGGGTTTATGGCTACACCTTC.

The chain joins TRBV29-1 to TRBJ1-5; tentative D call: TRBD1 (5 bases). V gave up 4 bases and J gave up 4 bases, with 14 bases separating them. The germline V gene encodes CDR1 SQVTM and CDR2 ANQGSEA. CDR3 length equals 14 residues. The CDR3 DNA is TGCAGCGTTGTCGGGTCAGGGAAGAATCAGCCCCAGCATTTT. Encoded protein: CSVVGSGKNQPQHF. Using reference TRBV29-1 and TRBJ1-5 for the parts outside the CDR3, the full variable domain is SAVISQKPSRDICQRGTSLTIQCQVDSQVTMMFWYRQQPGQSLTLIATANQGSEATYESGFVIDKFPISRPNLTFSTLTVSNMSPEDSSIYLCSVVGSGKNQPQHFGDGTRLSIL.

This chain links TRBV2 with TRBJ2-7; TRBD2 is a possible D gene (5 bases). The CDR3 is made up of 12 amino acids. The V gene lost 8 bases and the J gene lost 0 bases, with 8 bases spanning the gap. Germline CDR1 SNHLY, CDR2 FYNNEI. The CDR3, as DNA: TGTGCCAGCGGGGAGAGCTCCTACGAGCAGTACTTC. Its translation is CASGESSYEQYF.

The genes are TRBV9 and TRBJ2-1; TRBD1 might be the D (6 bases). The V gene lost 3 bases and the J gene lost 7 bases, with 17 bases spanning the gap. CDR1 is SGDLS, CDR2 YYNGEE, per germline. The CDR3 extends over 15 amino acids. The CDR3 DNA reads TGTGCCAGCAGCGCTACAGGGCGGGTTGCAAATGAGCAGTTCTTC. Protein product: CASSATGRVANEQFF.

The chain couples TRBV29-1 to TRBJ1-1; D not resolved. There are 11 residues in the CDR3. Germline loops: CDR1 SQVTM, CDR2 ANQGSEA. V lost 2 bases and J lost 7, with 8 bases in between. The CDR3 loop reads CSVESRFEAFF. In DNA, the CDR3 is TGCAGCGTTGAATCCAGGTTTGAAGCTTTCTTT.